The clone carrying this T cell receptor beta chain has more than one count but fewer than ten. Antigen unknown. The CDR3 has 13 amino acids. Germline values: CDR1 LNHDA, CDR2 SQIVND (reference sequence). Losses at the gene ends were 7 bases for V and 7 bases for J; bases not matched to a gene: 7. The data are from a study of cytomegalovirus exposure and HLA in healthy donors. This PCR relied on a set of 60 Vbeta primers and 13 Jbeta primers. The method was immunoSEQ multiplex PCR; TCRdb's version includes in-frame clones alone and lacks a portion of them. The table shows about 120,000 clones, with over 75% occurring only once. Study-level findings and limits: In a later analysis, at a false discovery rate of 0.05, approximately 16,000 TCR beta sequences matched HLA alleles.

This chain joins TRBV19 and TRBJ2-7, with 10 bases aligning to TRBD1. Sequenced material: PBMCs. This clonotype was sampled from a woman younger than 35 in good health and CMV-seronegative. CDR3 residues: CASNDRGLGEQYF. Here the CDR3 DNA reads TGTGCCAGTAACGACAGGGGGCTGGGGGAGCAGTACTTC.